This TCR beta chain was sequenced for a study of CD8+ T cells in alopecia areata. This sample's treatment: oral pan-JAK inhibitor, 5-10 mg twice daily. There are 16 residues in the CDR3. Trimming took 4 bases from V and 0 from J, leaving 12 bases between them. Per germline, CDR1 LNHDA and CDR2 SQIVND (reference sequence). This clone was observed a few times. The antigen is undetermined. General observations from the study: Tofacitinib produced a significant decrease in scalp clonality and in expanded CD8+ clones among the top 100.

RNA, once extracted, was reverse transcribed into cDNA for use as the sequencing template. Profiled with immunoSEQ multiplex PCR; TCRdb holds only in-frame clones, not every one. The sample consists of around 160,000 clones, around 59% of them appearing once. This specimen consisted of CD4+ T cells sorted from blood, obtained at week 24, from a patient treated with tofacitinib. This TCR was recovered from a human donor with alopecia areata. The rearrangement uses TRBV19 and TRBJ2-2, with D perhaps given as TRBD1 or TRBD2 (6 bases each). The CDR3 DNA is TGTGCCAGTAGTACCCGGGGGCCGACGAACACCGGGGAGCTGTTTTTT. It codes for CASSTRGPTNTGELFF.